This T cell receptor (beta chain) was identified in a study of blood T cell repertoires in COVID-19. Study-level background: Some COVID-19 samples were acute and others convalescent; all came from the United States, Italy and Spain. From T cells, B-cell-depleted T cells, or PBMCs came the material, which was cDNA or gDNA.

The CDR3 sequence is 13 residues long. Germline-derived CDR1 and CDR2 are LGHDT and YNNKEL (reference sequence). Trimming took 6 bases from V and 8 from J, leaving 14 bases between them. Seattle patients were enrolled while actively infected and followed longitudinally. In the authors' workflow: Counts of nucleated cells, estimated from reference gene primer amplification, were obtained. TCRdb's table, derived via immunoSEQ multiplex PCR, lists solely in-frame clones and lacks some. V and J calls and clone size are as listed in that table; D and trimming were resolved from the DNA. The sample comprises roughly 350,000 clones, about 87% of which are singletons, and roughly 6% rests with the top ten.

The material sequenced was peripheral blood. This chain joins TRBV3-1 (or the pseudogene TRBV3-2) and TRBJ2-1, with D perhaps TRBD1 (5 bases). This receptor was obtained from a woman aged 45-60 years with COVID-19, enrolled during active disease. For the CDR3, the DNA is TGTGCCAGCAGGGGGCGGTTAGTGGATGAGCAGTTCTTC. This gives the protein CASRGRLVDEQFF.